This T cell receptor (beta chain) derives from a study of breast tumors, draining lymph nodes, adjacent tissues. Findings and limits, study-wide: Tumor T cell lymph node origin was a supported hypothesis, not proven. Most tumor T cells seemingly derive from lymph node, then expand in tumor. Tumor TCR diversity was below lymph nodes but above nontumor tissue. Tumor and nontumor repertoires were significantly more similar in luminal-like than in basal-like breast cancer.

TCRdb fed the multiplex PCR reads into MiXCR, producing one record per CDR3 protein. The sample holds some 31,000 distinct CDR3 sequences, over 55% seen once. In its sample, this clonotype was seen many times. Antigen unknown. V lost 0 bases and J lost 5, with 7 bases in between. Germline CDR1 is DFQATT and CDR2 is SNEGSKA (reference sequence). The CDR3 totals 13 residues. This chain joins TRBV20-1 and TRBJ2-2; the D is unclear. The sample was breast tumor tissue. This receptor was obtained from a female donor with breast cancer. Some clones in this sample may be carry-over from other donors' samples. CDR3 amino acids: CSARDLGTGELFF. In DNA, the CDR3 is TGCAGTGCTAGAGATCTGGGTACCGGGGAGCTGTTTTTT.